In this sample, the clone carrying this T cell receptor (beta chain) turned up a few times. The CDR3 has 15 amino acids. Between the trimmed V and J ends, which lost 0 bases and 5 bases, there was a span of 16 bases. Germline CDR1 GTSNPN, CDR2 SVGIG (reference sequence). The sample originates from a study of response to subunit inactivated influenza vaccine. TCRdb re-called the RT-PCR reads through MiXCR, storing one row per CDR3 protein. The table has fewer than 350,000 distinct CDR3 sequences, roughly a fifth seen once; the top ten hold 10%. Sequencing was performed on PBMCs from blood, taken about 20 months after vaccination. The chain is built from TRBV30 and TRBJ1-1; D remains unclear. The sequence was collected from a man aged 50 to 69 who received an inactivated influenza vaccine. CDR3 sequence: CAWSVRERLRTEAFF. For the CDR3, the DNA is TGTGCCTGGAGTGTACGTGAAAGGCTAAGAACTGAAGCTTTCTTT.